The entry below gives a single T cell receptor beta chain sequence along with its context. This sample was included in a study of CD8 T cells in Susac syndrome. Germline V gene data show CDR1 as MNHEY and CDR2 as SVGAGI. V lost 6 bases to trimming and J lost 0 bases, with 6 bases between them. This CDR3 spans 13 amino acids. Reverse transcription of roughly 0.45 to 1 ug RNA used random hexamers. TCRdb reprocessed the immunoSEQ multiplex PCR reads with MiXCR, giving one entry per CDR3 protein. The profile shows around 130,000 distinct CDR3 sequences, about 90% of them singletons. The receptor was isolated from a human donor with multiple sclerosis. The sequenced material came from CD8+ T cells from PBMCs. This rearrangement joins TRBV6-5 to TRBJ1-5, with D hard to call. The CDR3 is CASSANSNQPQHF. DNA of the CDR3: TGTGCCAGCAGCGCCAATAGCAATCAGCCCCAGCATTTT.